A selection of T cell receptor beta chains follows, all from one sample in a study of T cell changes during pregnancy in multiple sclerosis. TCRdb's copy holds only in-frame clones and misses some; the assay was immunoSEQ multiplex PCR. In the table there are tens of thousands of clones, about 91% of which are singletons. The sample here was peripheral blood, taken after pregnancy. Every receptor here comes from a female donor with multiple sclerosis, enrolled in a pregnancy study. The CDR3 runs from the conserved cysteine through the conserved F or W. A D gene is named only where the DNA matches it firmly. Not all rows give a size; the values are once, few, many and, for expanded clones, a class.

size	V	D	J	CDR3	DNA
-	TRBV15	-	TRBJ2-1	CATSRGLEDNEQFF	TGTGCCACCAGCAGAGGGCTAGAAGACAATGAGCAGTTCTTC
-	TRBV30	-	TRBJ1-4	CAWSVSERVFF	TGTGCCTGGAGTGTTTCGGAGAGGGTGTTTTTT
-	TRBV5-5	-	TRBJ1-5	CASSLVQVNQPQHF	TGTGCCAGCAGCTTGGTTCAGGTAAATCAGCCCCAGCATTTT
-	TRBV6-5	-	TRBJ2-5	CASSYPRGETQYF	TGTGCCAGCAGTTACCCGCGAGGAGAGACCCAGTACTTC
-	TRBV5-4	-	TRBJ1-4	CASSLAGGTVGEKLFF	TGTGCCAGCAGCTTGGCCGGGGGAACCGTGGGGGAAAAACTGTTTTTT
-	TRBV7-2	-	TRBJ1-2	CASSYRDLLAGYTF	TGTGCCAGCAGCTACCGGGACTTACTAGCTGGCTACACCTTC
-	TRBV18	-	TRBJ2-5	CASSALLAVETQYF	TGTGCCAGCTCAGCGCTGTTAGCTGTGGAGACCCAGTACTTC
-	TRBV9	TRBD2	TRBJ2-7	CASSPQGALAGDYEQYF	TGTGCCAGCAGCCCCCAGGGGGCACTAGCGGGGGACTACGAGCAGTACTTC
-	TRBV29-1	-	TRBJ2-7	CSVEVLNGDRFLYEQYF	TGCAGCGTTGAAGTCCTAAATGGAGACAGATTTCTCTACGAGCAGTACTTC
once	TRBV29-1	-	TRBJ2-7	CSVGTIEQYF	TGCAGCGTTGGGACAATCGAGCAGTACTTC
-	TRBV9	-	TRBJ1-4	CASSVGPDEKLFF	TGTGCCAGCAGCGTGGGGCCGGACGAAAAACTGTTTTTT
few	TRBV5-4	-	TRBJ2-7	CASSTPRGSYEQYF	TGTGCCAGCAGCACCCCCCGGGGCTCCTACGAGCAGTACTTC
-	TRBV10-3	-	TRBJ1-2	CAIRPESKDNYGYTF	TGTGCCATCAGACCTGAGTCGAAAGATAACTATGGCTACACCTTC
-	TRBV11-1	TRBD1	TRBJ1-6	CASSSGQGIESPLHF	TGTGCCAGCAGCTCGGGACAGGGTATCGAGTCACCCCTCCACTTT
-	TRBV5-6	TRBD1	TRBJ1-2	CASSGGTGGDYTF	TGTGCCAGCAGCGGGGGGACAGGGGGCGACTACACCTTC
-	TRBV5-4	TRBD1	TRBJ1-4	CASSIGTADKIFGEKLFF	TGTGCCAGCAGCATCGGGACAGCGGACAAGATTTTCGGTGAAAAACTGTTTTTT
-	TRBV5-6	-	TRBJ1-1	CASTGAWGVNTEAFF	TGTGCCAGCACCGGAGCCTGGGGGGTAAACACTGAAGCTTTCTTT
-	TRBV7-3	-	TRBJ2-3	CASSLALADTQYF	TGTGCCAGCAGCTTAGCTCTAGCAGATACGCAGTATTTT
-	TRBV5-4	-	TRBJ2-7	CASSLLGTNGGEQYF	TGTGCCAGCAGCTTGTTAGGGACAAATGGCGGCGAGCAGTACTTC
-	TRBV10-3	-	TRBJ1-1	CAISEQGRGTEAFF	TGTGCCATCAGTGAACAGGGCCGGGGCACTGAAGCTTTCTTT
-	TRBV27	-	TRBJ1-1	CASSFRHSLNTEAFF	TGTGCCAGCAGTTTCCGACATTCCCTGAACACTGAAGCTTTCTTT
-	TRBV4-1	-	TRBJ2-5	CASSHPPLSVEETQYF	TGCGCCAGCAGCCATCCACCCCTTAGTGTGGAAGAGACCCAGTACTTC
-	TRBV7-3	-	TRBJ2-1	CASSQVRGEQFF	TGTGCCAGCAGCCAAGTAAGGGGTGAGCAGTTCTTC
-	TRBV6-5	TRBD2	TRBJ2-1	CASRASGGLNEQFF	TGTGCCAGCAGGGCTAGCGGGGGGTTGAATGAGCAGTTCTTC
-	TRBV6-6	-	TRBJ1-6	CASSPRGGRRNSPLHF	TGTGCCAGCAGTCCGCGGGGAGGCCGGCGTAATTCACCCCTCCACTTT
-	TRBV6-6	TRBD1	TRBJ2-2	CALGQGAGELFF	TGTGCCCTGGGACAGGGGGCCGGGGAGCTGTTTTTT
-	TRBV29-1	TRBD1	TRBJ1-3	CSVAYGTGTGNTIYF	TGCAGCGTTGCCTACGGGACAGGGACAGGAAACACCATATATTTT
-	TRBV7-2	TRBD2	TRBJ2-7	CASSLSLAGGPKEQYF	TGTGCCAGCAGCTTAAGCTTAGCGGGGGGGCCGAAAGAGCAGTACTTC
-	TRBV27	-	TRBJ1-6	CASSLSRGGYNSPLHF	TGTGCCAGCAGTCTATCCCGGGGAGGCTATAATTCACCCCTCCACTTT
once	TRBV19	TRBD1	TRBJ2-7	CATSRTGSYEQYF	TGTGCCACCTCCCGGACAGGGTCCTACGAGCAGTACTTC
-	TRBV10-3	-	TRBJ1-1	CAISATLTGNTEAFF	TGTGCCATCAGTGCCACCCTTACAGGGAACACTGAAGCTTTCTTT
-	TRBV7-2	TRBD2	TRBJ2-7	CASSPPSGTQYF	TGTGCCAGCAGCCCCCCGAGCGGGACGCAGTACTTC
once	TRBV7-2	-	TRBJ2-3	CASSYQGSTDTQYF	TGTGCCAGCAGCTACCAGGGGAGCACAGATACGCAGTATTTT
once	TRBV7-9	-	TRBJ2-1	CASSRTFPTPFF	TGTGCCAGCAGCCGGACTTTCCCAACCCCGTTCTTC
-	TRBV4-2	-	TRBJ1-2	CASSPTPGNQFYTF	TGTGCCAGCAGCCCCACCCCGGGGAACCAATTCTACACCTTC
medium-sized	TRBV4-3	TRBD2	TRBJ2-7	CASSQVLAESYEQYF	TGCGCCAGCAGCCAAGTACTAGCGGAATCCTACGAGCAGTACTTC
-	TRBV18	-	TRBJ1-1	CASSEELRSGNTEAFF	TGTGCCAGCTCAGAAGAGCTTCGGTCAGGAAACACTGAAGCTTTCTTT
-	TRBV10-3	-	TRBJ1-1	CATSNPQRSTEAFF	TGTGCCACCTCCAACCCCCAACGGAGCACTGAAGCTTTCTTT
-	TRBV7-2	-	TRBJ1-5	CASSPRHNQPQHF	TGTGCCAGCAGCCCTCGACACAATCAGCCCCAGCATTTT
-	TRBV7-9	TRBD2	TRBJ2-1	CASSSLSGVYNEQFF	TGTGCCAGCAGCTCTCTCAGCGGGGTATACAATGAGCAGTTCTTC
-	TRBV9	TRBD2	TRBJ2-1	CASSVGTSGGAGNEQFF	TGTGCCAGCAGCGTGGGGACTAGCGGGGGGGCGGGTAATGAGCAGTTCTTC
-	TRBV7-2	TRBD1	TRBJ1-1	CASSLAGQGPLEAFF	TGTGCCAGCAGCTTAGCGGGACAGGGGCCCCTTGAAGCTTTCTTT
-	TRBV6-4	-	TRBJ2-1	CASSDSAGLVNEQFF	TGTGCCAGCAGTGACTCGGCAGGGTTGGTAAATGAGCAGTTCTTC
-	TRBV5-1	-	TRBJ2-3	CASSPRQVTDTQYF	TGCGCCAGCAGCCCCCGACAGGTAACAGATACGCAGTATTTT
-	TRBV7-2	-	TRBJ2-5	CASSLIGGKETQYF	TGTGCCAGCAGCTTAATTGGGGGGAAAGAGACCCAGTACTTC
-	TRBV19	TRBD1	TRBJ2-1	CASSIIGQGGLNEQFF	TGTGCCAGTAGTATAATCGGACAGGGGGGTTTGAATGAGCAGTTCTTC
-	TRBV7-6	-	TRBJ2-7	CASTLVGGVGEQYF	TGTGCCAGCACCCTAGTCGGGGGAGTTGGCGAGCAGTACTTC
-	TRBV14	-	TRBJ1-2	CASSQEGAGALGYTF	TGTGCCAGCAGCCAAGAAGGAGCAGGGGCGCTTGGCTACACCTTC
-	TRBV6-6	-	TRBJ2-7	CASSGQGGNEQYF	TGTGCCAGCTCCGGGCAGGGAGGCAACGAGCAGTACTTC
-	TRBV7-2	-	TRBJ2-1	CASSSPRGEQFF	TGTGCCAGCAGCTCACCGCGGGGTGAGCAGTTCTTC
-	TRBV4-2	TRBD1	TRBJ1-3	CASSQEDRGQWDTIYF	TGTGCCAGCAGCCAAGAGGACAGGGGGCAGTGGGACACCATATATTTT
-	TRBV6-5	TRBD1	TRBJ2-7	CASSPPGQFHEQYF	TGTGCCAGCAGCCCACCGGGACAGTTCCACGAGCAGTACTTC
-	TRBV6-5	-	TRBJ2-3	CASSYGGGRGDTQYF	TGTGCCAGCAGTTACGGAGGGGGCAGAGGGGATACGCAGTATTTT
-	TRBV19	TRBD1	TRBJ1-2	CASGQGARNYGYTF	TGTGCCAGTGGTCAGGGGGCGCGGAACTATGGCTACACCTTC
-	TRBV14	TRBD1	TRBJ2-7	CASSHGQGKSYEQYF	TGTGCCAGCAGCCACGGACAGGGGAAATCCTACGAGCAGTACTTC
-	TRBV4-3	-	TRBJ1-5	CASSQRNEGNQPQHF	TGCGCCAGCAGCCAGCGTAACGAGGGCAATCAGCCCCAGCATTTT
-	TRBV7-6	-	TRBJ1-5	CASSLGGGWEQPQHF	TGTGCCAGCAGCTTAGGGGGGGGGTGGGAACAGCCCCAGCATTTT
-	TRBV9	-	TRBJ1-6	CASSAGQSTKPLHF	TGTGCCAGCAGCGCCGGACAGTCGACGAAACCCCTCCACTTT
-	TRBV30	-	TRBJ1-3	CAWSVGGAGNTIYF	TGTGCCTGGAGTGTAGGAGGGGCTGGAAACACCATATATTTT